This T cell receptor beta chain came from a study of cytomegalovirus exposure and HLA in healthy donors. Study-wide points: In an earlier analysis, most TCR beta V segments were productive about 87% or about 30% of the time. Overall, about 160 TCR beta chains were annotated as cytomegalovirus-associated. Some public TCRs appeared in many individuals, while most sequences were rare.

Trimming at V came to 8 bases and at J to 7 bases, leaving 8 bases not matched to a gene. This CDR3 contains 13 residues. Germline-derived CDR1 and CDR2 are SEHNR and FQNEAQ (reference sequence). Regarding this clone: Its cognate antigen is unknown.

Amplification used 60 Vbeta primers and 13 Jbeta primers. Original data processing: There were about 86 million unique TCR beta chains by a later count, and 10 million to 12 million of them were shared. TCRdb's copy holds only in-frame clones and misses some; the assay was immunoSEQ multiplex PCR. V, J and clone size derive from that table, while D and trimming were established from the DNA sequence. Of over 150,000 clones in the sample, more than 75% are singletons; the top ten hold 8% to 10%. The clonotype was recovered from a man between 18 and 29 years old in good health and CMV-seropositive. The material sequenced was PBMCs. This chain connects TRBV7-9 to TRBJ1-3; 7 positions match TRBD1. The CDR3 loop is CASGTGAGNTIYF. CDR3 DNA sequence: TGTGCCAGCGGCACAGGGGCGGGGAACACCATATATTTT.